Listed below are T cell receptor beta chains from one sample, sequenced in a study of CD8+CD57+ T cells in acquired aplastic anemia. TCRdb reprocessed the reads via MiXCR and lists one record per CDR3 protein. The sample includes some 200,000 distinct CDR3 sequences, around 48% of them seen just once. The specimen sequenced was sorted CD4+, CD8+, or CD8+CD57+ T cells (not recorded which) from PBMCs. All receptors derive from a human donor with aplastic anemia. CDR3s include the opening cysteine and the closing phenylalanine or tryptophan. D genes are given only for firm matches. The size entry is marked missing in some rows and otherwise reads once, few, many or a size class.

V: TRBV13
D: TRBD1
size: -
J: TRBJ1-5
DNA: TGTGCCAGCAGACGACAGGGGGTCGGTCAGCCCCAGCATTTT
CDR3: CASRRQGVGQPQHF

V: TRBV20-1
D: TRBD1
size: -
J: TRBJ1-2
DNA: TGCAGTGCTAGGGTAAAAACGGCACAGGGGGCTGACTATGGCTACACCTTC
CDR3: CSARVKTAQGADYGYTF

V: TRBV20-1
D: -
size: -
J: TRBJ2-7
DNA: TGCAGTGCTCCGACCCCTGCCGGGGACGAGCAGTACTTC
CDR3: CSAPTPAGDEQYF

V: TRBV25-1
D: TRBD2
size: few
J: TRBJ2-3
DNA: TGTGCCAGCAGTGACATACCGGGACTAGGAAGGGATACGCAGTATTTT
CDR3: CASSDIPGLGRDTQYF

V: TRBV12-3/TRBV12-4
D: -
size: many
J: TRBJ1-2
DNA: TGTGCCAGCAGTCCGACAGTGCCTAACTATGGCTACACCTTC
CDR3: CASSPTVPNYGYTF

V: TRBV7-8
D: TRBD2
size: -
J: TRBJ2-5
DNA: TGTGCCAGCAGCTTAGCGCCCTGGACTAGCGGGGGTGAGACCCAGTACTTC
CDR3: CASSLAPWTSGGETQYF

V: TRBV19
D: TRBD1
size: many
J: TRBJ1-3
DNA: TGTGCCAGTAGTCCCCGGGACAGGATTGGGTTGGTCTCTGGAAACACCATATATTTT
CDR3: CASSPRDRIGLVSGNTIYF

V: TRBV11-1
D: TRBD2
size: once
J: TRBJ2-3
DNA: TGTGCCAGCAGCTACGGGACTAGCGGCACAGATACGCAGTATTTT
CDR3: CASSYGTSGTDTQYF

V: TRBV9
D: -
size: many
J: TRBJ1-4
DNA: TGTGCCAGCAGCGTAGGGGGGAGCCTTAATGAAAAACTGTTTTTT
CDR3: CASSVGGSLNEKLFF

V: TRBV10-2
D: TRBD2
size: -
J: TRBJ2-7
DNA: TGCGCCAGCAGCGGGACTAGCTCCGAGCAGTACTTC
CDR3: CASSGTSSEQYF

V: TRBV19
D: -
size: many
J: TRBJ1-2
DNA: TGTGCCAGTAGCGAAGGGGGGGCCCCCCTCTATGGCTACACCTTC
CDR3: CASSEGGAPLYGYTF

V: TRBV5-6
D: TRBD1
size: -
J: TRBJ2-7
DNA: TGTGCCAGCAGCTTCCTAATGGGGGGACAGGGAACCTACGAGCAGTACTTC
CDR3: CASSFLMGGQGTYEQYF

V: TRBV11-1
D: TRBD1
size: once
J: TRBJ2-7
DNA: TGTGCCAGCAGCACAACACAGGGGGCGAAGGGCTACGAGCAGTACTTC
CDR3: CASSTTQGAKGYEQYF

V: TRBV6-1
D: -
size: -
J: TRBJ1-6
DNA: TGTGCCAGCAGTGAAGACGTAGGATATAATTCACCCCTCCACTTT
CDR3: CASSEDVGYNSPLHF

V: TRBV3-1
D: -
size: -
J: TRBJ2-3
DNA: TGTGCCAGCAGCCAAGATGTCGCGGTGGGAACAGATACGCAGTATTTT
CDR3: CASSQDVAVGTDTQYF

V: TRBV7-9
D: -
size: once
J: TRBJ2-4
DNA: TGTGCCAGCAGCCTACAGGGCCTAAACATTCAGTACTTC
CDR3: CASSLQGLNIQYF

V: TRBV19
D: -
size: few
J: TRBJ1-5
DNA: TGTGCCAGTAGTATATCAGGGCACAGCAATCAGCCCCAGCATTTT
CDR3: CASSISGHSNQPQHF

V: TRBV20-1
D: -
size: -
J: TRBJ1-1
DNA: TGCAGTGCTAGCTTTAGGCTCATGAACACTGAAGCTTTCTTT
CDR3: CSASFRLMNTEAFF

V: TRBV13
D: -
size: -
J: TRBJ1-1
DNA: TGTGCCAGCAGCTCGGGACGGTTTGAAGCTTTCTTT
CDR3: CASSSGRFEAFF

V: TRBV19
D: -
size: few
J: TRBJ1-5
DNA: TGTGCCAGTAGTATGGTGGGCGGACCTTATCAGCCCCAGCATTTT
CDR3: CASSMVGGPYQPQHF